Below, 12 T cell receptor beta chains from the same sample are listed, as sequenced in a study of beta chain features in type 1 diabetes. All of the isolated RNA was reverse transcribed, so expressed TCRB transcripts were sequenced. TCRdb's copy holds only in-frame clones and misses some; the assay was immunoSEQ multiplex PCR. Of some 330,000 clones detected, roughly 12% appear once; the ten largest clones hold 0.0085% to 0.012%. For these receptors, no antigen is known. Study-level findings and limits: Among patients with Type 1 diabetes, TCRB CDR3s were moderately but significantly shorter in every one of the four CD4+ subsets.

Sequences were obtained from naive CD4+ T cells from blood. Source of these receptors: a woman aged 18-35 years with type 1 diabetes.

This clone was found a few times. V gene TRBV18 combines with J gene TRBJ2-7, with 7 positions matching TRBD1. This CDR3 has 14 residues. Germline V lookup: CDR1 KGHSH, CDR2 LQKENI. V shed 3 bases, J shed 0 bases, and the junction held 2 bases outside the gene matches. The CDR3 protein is CASSPGQNSYEQYF. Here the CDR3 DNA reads TGTGCCAGCTCACCGGGACAGAACTCCTACGAGCAGTACTTC.

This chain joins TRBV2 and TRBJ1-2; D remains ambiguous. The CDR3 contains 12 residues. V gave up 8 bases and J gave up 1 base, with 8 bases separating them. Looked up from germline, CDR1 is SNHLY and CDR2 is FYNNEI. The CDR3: CASADHNYGYTF. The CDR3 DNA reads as TGTGCCAGCGCAGATCATAACTATGGCTACACCTTC.

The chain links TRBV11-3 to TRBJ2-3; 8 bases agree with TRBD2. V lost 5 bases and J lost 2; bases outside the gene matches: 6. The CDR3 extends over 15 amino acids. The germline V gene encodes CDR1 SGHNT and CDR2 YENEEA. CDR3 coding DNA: TGTGCCAGCAGCATCCGGGGGGGCTACACAGATACGCAGTATTTT. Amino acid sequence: CASSIRGGYTDTQYF.

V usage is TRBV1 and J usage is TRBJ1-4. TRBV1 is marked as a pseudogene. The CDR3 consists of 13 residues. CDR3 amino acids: CTSSQGGREKLFF. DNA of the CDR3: TGCACCAGCAGCCAAGGAGGGAGAGAAAAACTGTTTTTT.

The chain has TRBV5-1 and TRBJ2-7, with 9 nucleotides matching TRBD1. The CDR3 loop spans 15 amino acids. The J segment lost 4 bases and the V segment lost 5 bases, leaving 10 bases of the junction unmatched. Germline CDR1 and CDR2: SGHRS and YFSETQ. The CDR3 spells CASRSVGTGFYEQYF. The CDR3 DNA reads TGCGCCAGCAGGTCCGTTGGGACAGGGTTTTACGAGCAGTACTTC.

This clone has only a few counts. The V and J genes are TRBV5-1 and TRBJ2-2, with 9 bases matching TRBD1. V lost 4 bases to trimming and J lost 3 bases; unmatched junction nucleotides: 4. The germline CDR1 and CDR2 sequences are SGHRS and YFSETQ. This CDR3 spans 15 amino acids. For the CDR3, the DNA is TGCGCCAGCAGCGGGCGGACAGGGGACACCGGGGAGCTGTTTTTT. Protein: CASSGRTGDTGELFF.

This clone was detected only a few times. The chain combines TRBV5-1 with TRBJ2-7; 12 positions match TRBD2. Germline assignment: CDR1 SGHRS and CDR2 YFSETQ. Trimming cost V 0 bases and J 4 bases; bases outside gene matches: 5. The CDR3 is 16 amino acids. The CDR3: CASSLDPSGRGYEQYF. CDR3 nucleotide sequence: TGCGCCAGCAGCTTGGACCCTAGCGGGAGGGGATACGAGCAGTACTTC.

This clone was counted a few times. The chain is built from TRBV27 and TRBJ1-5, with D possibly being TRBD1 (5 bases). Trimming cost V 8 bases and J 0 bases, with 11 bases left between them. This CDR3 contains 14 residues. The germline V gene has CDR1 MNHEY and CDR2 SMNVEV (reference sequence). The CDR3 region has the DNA TGTGCCAGCGGCTTTGGGGCTAGCAATCAGCCCCAGCATTTT. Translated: CASGFGASNQPQHF.

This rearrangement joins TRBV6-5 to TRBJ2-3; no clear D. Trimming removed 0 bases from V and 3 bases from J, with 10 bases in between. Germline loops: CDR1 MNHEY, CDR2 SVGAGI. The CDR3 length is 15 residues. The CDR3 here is CASSYSWRWTDTQYF. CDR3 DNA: TGTGCCAGCAGTTACTCGTGGAGATGGACAGATACGCAGTATTTT.

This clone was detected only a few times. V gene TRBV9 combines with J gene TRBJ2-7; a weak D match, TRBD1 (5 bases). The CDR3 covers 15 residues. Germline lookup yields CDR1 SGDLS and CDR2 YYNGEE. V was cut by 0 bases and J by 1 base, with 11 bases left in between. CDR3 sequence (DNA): TGTGCCAGCAGCGTAGACACAGGACAATCCTACGAGCAGTACTTC. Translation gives CASSVDTGQSYEQYF.

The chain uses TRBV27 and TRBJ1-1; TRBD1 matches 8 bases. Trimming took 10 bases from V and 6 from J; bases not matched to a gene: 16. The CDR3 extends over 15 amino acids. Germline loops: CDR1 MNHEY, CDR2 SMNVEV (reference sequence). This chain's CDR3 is CANSRDRRRPAEAFF. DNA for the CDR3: TGTGCCAATAGCCGGGACAGGCGTCGCCCGGCTGAAGCTTTCTTT.

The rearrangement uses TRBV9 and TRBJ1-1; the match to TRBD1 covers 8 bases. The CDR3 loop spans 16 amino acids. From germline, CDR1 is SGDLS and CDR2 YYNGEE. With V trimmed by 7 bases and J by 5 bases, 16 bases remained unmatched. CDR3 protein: CASGQGTVGGGTEAFF. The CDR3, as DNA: TGTGCCAGCGGACAGGGTACAGTCGGGGGAGGTACTGAAGCTTTCTTT.